These 32 T cell receptor beta chains originate from one sample sequenced in a study of tumor-infiltrating lymphocytes in primary liver carcinoma. Blood RNA originated from unsorted whole blood, with germline DNA additionally extracted. The researchers produced TCR beta cDNA from 500 to 550 ng total RNA with a constant-region primer. Slightly modified ARM-PCR served as the procedure for the TCR beta libraries. These libraries came from three rounds of nested multiplex PCR. Primers for the first two PCR rounds were TRBV1-TRBV30 forward primers and a C-beta reverse primer (roughly 10 cycles per round). TCRdb re-derived calls from the multiplex PCR reads in MiXCR, one entry per CDR3 protein. The sample holds fewer than 350,000 distinct CDR3 sequences, approximately 60% seen once. The sample consisted of peripheral blood. The receptors here all came from a man aged 35 to 55 with primary liver carcinoma and hepatitis B virus infection.

This clonotype has a single count. The chain employs TRBV11-2 and TRBJ2-3, with D perhaps TRBD1 or TRBD2 (5 bases each). Germline V lookup: CDR1 SGHAT, CDR2 FQNNGV. The ends were cut back, 5 bases at V and 7 bases at J, with 16 bases in the middle. The CDR3 consists of 14 residues. The CDR3 sequence is CASSPRGRIYTQYF. The CDR3 region has the DNA TGTGCCAGCAGCCCCCGGGGACGGATATATACGCAGTATTTT.

Comment on this clonotype: A much larger clone differs by one base, so this may be a read error. The chain joins TRBV4-3 to TRBJ2-2; 7 bases agree with TRBD2. Per the germline V gene, CDR1 is LGHNA and CDR2 is YSLEER. This CDR3 comprises 16 residues. J lost 4 bases, V lost 4 bases, and 9 bases had no gene match. CDR3 protein: CASSLEGDYVTGELFF. The CDR3 coding sequence is TGCGCCAGCAGCCTAGAAGGGGACTATGTCACCGGGGAGCTGTTTTTT.

As regards this clonotype: A read error may produce the germline difference seen at one junction end. V and J are TRBV7-9 and TRBJ2-1, with 13 bases fitting TRBD2. This CDR3 region has 18 residues. Germline V gene lookup returns CDR1 SEHNR and CDR2 FQNEAQ (reference sequence). The CDR3 region has the DNA TGTGCCAGCAGCCCAAGGACTAGCGGGGGTAGCTCCTACAATGATCAGTTCTTC. Encoded protein: CASSPRTSGGSSYNDQFF.

The chain is built from TRBV4-1 and TRBJ2-7; D is undetermined. The CDR3 is 15 amino acids. CDR1 is MGHRA, CDR2 YSYEKL, per germline. Trimming left V 0 bases short and J 7 bases short, with 16 bases between. The CDR3 DNA reads TGCGCCAGCAGCCAAGATCGCGGCCCGGCGAGGGAGCAGTACTTC. It specifies CASSQDRGPAREQYF.

The chain carries TRBV28 and TRBJ1-2; D unresolved. Trimming removed 1 base at V and 5 bases at J, with 5 bases between. This CDR3 contains 12 residues. Germline V lookup: CDR1 MDHEN, CDR2 SYDVKM. CDR3 sequence reads: CASSLLGYGYTF. CDR3 coding DNA: TGTGCCAGCAGTTTATTGGGGTATGGCTACACCTTC.

In the case of this clonotype: Being one base from a much bigger clone, this may be a read error. The chain recombines TRBV6-2 or TRBV6-3 with TRBJ2-7; a possible D gene is TRBD1 (5 bases). Per germline, CDR1 MNHEY and CDR2 SVGEGT. This CDR3 comprises 13 residues. V was shortened by 5 bases and J by 5 bases, with 13 bases between the two germline ends. In nucleotides, the CDR3 is TGTGCCAGCAGTAGTTACAGGAAGGACGAGCAGTACTTC. Residues: CASSSYRKDEQYF.

For this clonotype: A much larger clone lies one base from this, so it may be a read error. The chain has TRBV12-3 or TRBV12-4 and TRBJ2-3; D gene uncertain. This CDR3 is built from 14 residues. V lost 2 bases, J lost 4 bases, and 10 bases lay in between. The CDR3 sequence is CASSLLGKADTQYF. The DNA of the CDR3 is TGTGCCAGCAGTTTACTGGGGAAGGCAGATACGCAGTATTTT.

V is TRBV18 and J is TRBJ2-1; D assignment may be TRBD1 or TRBD2 (5 bases each). This CDR3 comprises 16 residues. The V end lost 2 bases, the J end lost 0 bases, and 11 bases lay between the germline ends. CDR1 KGHSH and CDR2 LQKENI come from the germline V gene. The CDR3 DNA is TGTGCCAGCTCACCATACGGGGCCAGCTCCTACAATGAGCAGTTCTTC. Residues: CASSPYGASSYNEQFF.

Comment on this clonotype: A much bigger clone sits one base away, suggesting this may be a read error. The chain combines TRBV12-3 or TRBV12-4 with TRBJ2-6; D unclear. The CDR3 length is 16 residues. The V end was cut by 8 bases, the J end by 0 bases, with 14 bases between. The CDR3 DNA reads as TGTGCCAGCTGTCTGGGCAGGCTCTCTGGGGCCAACGTCCTGACTTTC. The encoded protein is CASCLGRLSGANVLTF.

The CDR3: CASSSGRDVGYEQYF. The CDR3 DNA reads TGTGCCAGCAGCTCAGGCCGGGACGTGGGCTACGAGCAGTACTTC. This sequence joins TRBV5-5 and TRBJ2-7; D may match TRBD1 or TRBD2 (5 bases each). V was cut by 3 bases and J by 3 bases, with 16 bases left in between. Germline CDR1 and CDR2: SGHKS and YYEKEE (reference sequence). This CDR3 has 15 amino acids.

This clonotype was seen more than once but under ten times. The V call is TRBV4-1, the J call TRBJ1-6; possibly TRBD1 for D (6 bases). This CDR3 region has 14 residues. V lost 0 bases and J lost 11, with 11 bases in between. Germline CDR1 and CDR2: MGHRA and YSYEKL. The CDR3 bases are TGCGCCAGCAGCCAAGATGAAGGGGGGACACCCCTCCACTTT. This encodes CASSQDEGGTPLHF.

This clonotype was recorded many times. A much bigger clone sits one base away, suggesting this may be a read error. V and J are TRBV11-2 and TRBJ2-5, with 10 positions matching TRBD2. Germline V gene lookup returns CDR1 SGHAT and CDR2 FQNNGV. This CDR3 region has 14 residues. V was clipped by 5 bases and J by 3 bases; unmatched bases: 3. CDR3 DNA: TGTGCCAGCAGCCCCGGGACTAGCGAAGAGACCCAGTACTTC. Its protein is CASSPGTSEETQYF.

The chain combines TRBV5-1 with TRBJ2-1; the match to TRBD1 covers 7 bases. Germline trimming cut 2 bases from V and 1 base from J; bases unmatched to any gene: 3. CDR1 is SGHRS and CDR2 is YFSETQ in the germline V gene. The CDR3 loop spans 15 amino acids. The CDR3 spells CASSLGGWSYNEQFF. For the CDR3, the DNA is TGCGCCAGCAGCTTAGGGGGCTGGTCCTACAATGAGCAGTTCTTC. The full variable domain, in which reference TRBV5-1 and TRBJ2-1 provide the parts outside the CDR3, is KAGVTQTPRYLIKTRGQQVTLSCSPISGHRSVSWYQQTPGQGLQFLFEYFSETQRNKGNFPGRFSGRQFSNSRSEMNVSTLELGDSALYLCASSLGGWSYNEQFFGPGTRLTVL.

Turning to this clonotype: Likely a read error: the CDR3 ends without its conserved phenylalanine or tryptophan. The rearrangement links TRBV14 to TRBJ1-5; D gene ambiguous. The germline gives CDR1 SGHDN, CDR2 FVKESK. The CDR3 runs to 15 residues. V was pared by 0 bases and J by 5 bases, with 11 bases between. The CDR3 DNA reads as TGTGCCAGCAGCCAAGACCCCAGCCGTTATCAGCCCCAGCATTCT. This gives the protein CASSQDPSRYQPQHS.

This clonotype has a count of ten or more. The chain joins TRBV14 to TRBJ1-6; a weak D match, TRBD1 (5 bases). Germline assignment: CDR1 SGHDN and CDR2 FVKESK. This CDR3 contains 14 residues. The ends were cut back, 2 bases at V and 7 bases at J, with 9 bases in the middle. The CDR3 region has the DNA TGTGCCAGCAGCCAAACAGGCCGAAATTCACCCCTCCACTTT. Its translation: CASSQTGRNSPLHF.

The chain couples TRBV4-1 to TRBJ2-7; 9 bases are a match to TRBD1. J lost 0 bases, V lost 7 bases, and 7 bases had no gene match. This CDR3 is 15 amino acids long. Germline loops: CDR1 MGHRA, CDR2 YSYEKL. The CDR3 region is CASIYDRGDSYEQYF. The CDR3 region has the DNA TGCGCCAGCATCTATGACAGGGGGGACTCCTACGAGCAGTACTTC.

Remarks on this clonotype: A read error may be the cause here, since a much bigger clone is one base away. The chain couples TRBV4-3 to TRBJ2-1; no clear D gene. Trimming pared 0 bases from V and 6 bases from J, leaving 24 bases between. The CDR3 contains 19 residues. Germline CDR1 and CDR2: LGHNA and YSLEER. The CDR3 nucleotides are TGCGCCAGCAGCCAAGAATTCGTGGGGTTAGAGAACTTCTGCAATGAGCAGTTCTTC. It yields the protein CASSQEFVGLENFCNEQFF.

Comments on this clonotype: With a much larger clone just one base away, this may be a read error. The rearrangement joins TRBV30 to TRBJ2-7; D may match TRBD1 or TRBD2 (6 bases each). The CDR3 runs to 12 residues. Germline V CDR1 and CDR2: GTSNPN, SVGIG (reference sequence). CDR3 in DNA: TGTACCTGGAGGGGGTCCTCCTACGAGCAGTACTTC. The encoded protein is CTWRGSSYEQYF.

In this sample, this clonotype turned up many times. V is TRBV6-2 or TRBV6-3 and J is TRBJ2-7; 8 bases line up with TRBD1. The CDR3 runs 12 residues. In germline, CDR1 is MNHEY, CDR2 SVGEGT. Losses at the gene ends were 7 bases for V and 5 bases for J; bases not matched to a gene: 4. The CDR3 nucleotides read TGTGCCAGCAACGGACAGGGTAACGAGCAGTACTTC. Encoded protein: CASNGQGNEQYF.

This clonotype was observed many times. The V call is TRBV6-2 or TRBV6-3, the J call TRBJ2-2, with no clear D. This CDR3 is built from 15 residues. The V gene lost 6 bases and the J gene lost 0 bases, with 11 bases spanning the gap. The germline V gene has CDR1 MNHEY and CDR2 SVGEGT. The CDR3 sequence: CASSQGSTNTGELFF. In nucleotides, the CDR3 is TGTGCCAGCAGCCAAGGGTCAACGAACACCGGGGAGCTGTTTTTT.

A note on this clonotype: A read error may produce the germline difference seen at one junction end. This sequence joins TRBV5-4 and TRBJ2-2; 7 nucleotides align to TRBD2. The CDR3 sequence is 14 residues long. The germline V gene has CDR1 SGHNT and CDR2 YYREEE (reference sequence). CDR3 in amino acids: CASSSGLNTRELFF. CDR3 coding DNA: TGTGCCAGCAGTTCGGGACTAAACACCCGGGAGCTGTTTTTT.

Worth noting for this clonotype: Compared with germline, one end of the junction differs, possibly owing to a read error. The rearrangement uses TRBV5-4 and TRBJ2-5, with 7 bases that match TRBD1. CDR3 length equals 16 residues. The germline V gene encodes CDR1 SGHNT and CDR2 YYREEE (reference sequence). DNA of the CDR3: TGTGCCATCAGCCCCGGGACAGCGCCTAACCAAGAGACCCAGTACTTC. This translates into CAISPGTAPNQETQYF.

In this sample, this clonotype turned up many times. The genes are TRBV12-3 or TRBV12-4 and TRBJ2-1; D may match TRBD1 or TRBD2 (5 bases each). V lost 5 bases and J lost 9, with 11 bases in between. The CDR3 has 12 amino acids. DNA for the CDR3: TGTGCCAGCAGTATCTCGAGGGGTGAGCAGTTCTTC. Its translation is CASSISRGEQFF.

Concerning this clonotype: This could be a read error, since a much larger clone is one nucleotide away. The chain links TRBV12-3 or TRBV12-4 to TRBJ2-5; 13 bases fit TRBD2. This CDR3 has 16 residues. Trimming cost V 10 bases and J 2 bases; bases outside gene matches: 10. The CDR3 nucleotides are TGTGCCATCATCCCTGCGGGACTAGCGGGACAAGAGACCCAGTACTTC. As protein: CAIIPAGLAGQETQYF.

This clonotype was observed at least ten times. This chain joins TRBV6-8 and TRBJ2-7; D is uncertain. The CDR3 is 15 residues long. V lost 8 bases and J lost 3, with 20 bases in between. Germline CDR1 MNHGY, CDR2 SAAAGT. As DNA, the CDR3 is TGTGCCAGCTTGACTCGGCGCGAAGGGTTCTACGAGCAGTACTTC. This translates into CASLTRREGFYEQYF.

On this clonotype: Given a much more abundant clone one base away, this may be a read error. The V and J genes are TRBV6-2 or TRBV6-3 and TRBJ1-5; D is uncertain. The CDR3 totals 14 residues. The V gene's germline CDR1 is MNHEY and CDR2 SVGEGT. The CDR3 nucleotides read TGTGCCGGCAGTTATCCCCGAGGCAATCAGCCCCAGCATTTT. Protein product: CAGSYPRGNQPQHF.

This chain joins TRBV29-1 and TRBJ2-1; no firm D call. This CDR3 has 12 amino acids. Germline V gene data show CDR1 as SQVTM and CDR2 as ANQGSEA. The CDR3 region is CGETGPRSEQFF. CDR3 coding DNA: TGCGGGGAAACCGGACCGAGGAGTGAGCAGTTCTTC.

V and J are TRBV5-1 and TRBJ2-1, with 10 positions matching TRBD2. Germline lookup yields CDR1 SGHRS and CDR2 YFSETQ. This CDR3 has 16 amino acids. The V gene end was trimmed by 4 bases and the J gene end by 4 bases; junction bases not matched to a gene: 8. CDR3 DNA: TGCGCCAGCAGCCCGGTACTGGGACTAGCGTACAATGAGCAGTTCTTC. Its protein is CASSPVLGLAYNEQFF.

The chain employs TRBV28 and TRBJ1-2; possible D gene TRBD1, 5 bases. Trimming left V 6 bases short and J 6 bases short, with 14 bases between. Germline V CDR1 and CDR2: MDHEN, SYDVKM. The CDR3 is 13 amino acids. CDR3 residues: CASREAQGNGYTF. The CDR3 bases are TGTGCCAGCAGGGAGGCTCAGGGAAATGGCTACACCTTC.

The chain employs TRBV6-5 and TRBJ2-3; tentative D call: TRBD2 (5 bases). Trimming left V 6 bases short and J 5 bases short, with 21 bases between. Germline CDR1 MNHEY, CDR2 SVGAGI. The CDR3 is 16 amino acids. The CDR3 DNA is TGTGCCAGCAGCCCAAAATCCGGACGGAGGATAGATACGCAGTATTTT. This sequence encodes CASSPKSGRRIDTQYF.

Details on this clonotype: A much larger clone lies a single base off, so this may be a read error. This rearrangement joins TRBV6-6 to TRBJ1-3; D unresolved. CDR3 length: 14 amino acids. V was clipped by 5 bases and J by 9 bases, with 17 bases between them. The germline gives CDR1 MNHNY, CDR2 SVGAGI (reference sequence). CDR3 in amino acids: CASSQTWRRPTIYF. CDR3 sequence (DNA): TGTGCCAGCAGTCAAACATGGAGGAGGCCCACCATATATTTT.

About this clonotype: A much larger clone sits a single nucleotide away, making a read error possible. The chain recombines TRBV6-5 with TRBJ2-5; D may be TRBD1 (5 bases). V gave up 2 bases and J gave up 2 bases, with 15 bases separating them. The germline V gene has CDR1 MNHEY and CDR2 SVGAGI. There are 16 residues in the CDR3. CDR3 protein: CASSYMGRAPQETQYF. In DNA form, the CDR3 reads TGTGCCAGCAGTTACATGGGCAGGGCACCTCAAGAGACCCAGTACTTC.